These 24 T cell receptor beta chains share one sample of origin, sequenced in a study of T cells in Graves' hyperthyroidism and ophthalmopathy. Amplified regions were TCR beta CDR3 sequences from RNA transcripts. RT-PCR in the first round (using the HTBI primer set) targeted the TCR CDR3. TCRdb re-derived calls from the multiplex PCR reads in MiXCR, one entry per CDR3 protein. This table has some 600,000 distinct CDR3 sequences, about 15% appearing once. Sequencing was carried out using blood. The receptors stem from a woman aged 25-40 years with Graves' hyperthyroidism that later progressed to Graves' ophthalmopathy.

The sample holds a few counts of this clonotype. V and J are TRBV9 and TRBJ2-2; the match to TRBD2 covers 11 bases. The CDR3 is 18 residues long. After removal of 0 bases from V and 4 bases from J, the junction contained 8 bases not matched to a gene. The germline CDR1 and CDR2 sequences are SGDLS and YYNGEE. The CDR3, as DNA: TGTGCCAGCAGCGTAGGCGCACTAGCGGGAGCGAGCACCGGGGAGCTGTTTTTT. Residues: CASSVGALAGASTGELFF.

The chain employs TRBV12-3 or TRBV12-4 and TRBJ2-2; the match to TRBD2 covers 14 bases. This CDR3 region has 21 residues. After removal of 5 bases from V and 0 bases from J, the junction contained 14 bases not matched to a gene. The CDR3 DNA is TGTGCCAGCAGTCTAGGGACTAGCGGGAGCCCTACCCCTTCGAACACCGGGGAGCTGTTTTTT. This sequence encodes CASSLGTSGSPTPSNTGELFF.

Concerning this clonotype: A much bigger clone sits one base away, suggesting this may be a read error. The J gene is TRBJ2-5, the V gene TRBV12-3 or TRBV12-4; D is perhaps TRBD1 (5 bases). The CDR3 runs to 14 residues. CDR3 amino acids: CVSSLAGNQETQYF. The CDR3, as DNA: TGTGTCAGCAGTTTAGCAGGGAACCAAGAGACCCAGTACTTC.

This clonotype was detected ten times or more. The V call is TRBV20-1, the J call TRBJ1-1; D remains unclear. Per germline, CDR1 DFQATT and CDR2 SNEGSKA (reference sequence). The CDR3 extends over 12 amino acids. V was cut by 5 bases and J by 4 bases, with 11 bases left in between. CDR3 coding DNA: TGCAGTGCTGATCCCATGGGCACTGAAGCTTTCTTT. It specifies CSADPMGTEAFF.

This clonotype showed up just a few times. CDR3 amino acids: CASHSYNEQFF. In DNA form, the CDR3 reads TGTGCCAGCCATTCCTACAATGAGCAGTTCTTC. This chain links TRBV2 with TRBJ2-1; D remains ambiguous. Germline lookup yields CDR1 SNHLY and CDR2 FYNNEI. V was shortened by 8 bases and J by 1 base, with 3 bases between the two germline ends. The CDR3 totals 11 residues.

V is TRBV11-2 and J is TRBJ2-7, with TRBD2 as a possible D gene (5 bases). Deletions cut 0 bases from V and 7 bases from J, with 13 bases between. Per the germline V gene, CDR1 is SGHAT and CDR2 is FQNNGV. The CDR3 loop spans 14 amino acids. The CDR3 reads CASSLEGPGEEQYF. The CDR3 DNA reads as TGTGCCAGCAGCTTAGAAGGGCCCGGGGAAGAGCAGTACTTC.

This clonotype was detected many times. The chain joins TRBV12-3 or TRBV12-4 to TRBJ2-3; 10 nucleotides match TRBD2. This CDR3 has 17 amino acids. Germline trimming cut 6 bases from V and 3 bases from J; bases unmatched to any gene: 12. The CDR3 protein is CASRPRLAGGRTDTQYF. DNA for the CDR3: TGTGCCAGCAGGCCCCGATTAGCGGGAGGTAGAACAGATACGCAGTATTTT.

This clonotype was detected a few times. At one end, the junction sequence differs from germline, possibly due to a read error. The chain is built from TRBV16 and TRBJ2-7; D possibly matches TRBD1 or TRBD2 (6 bases each). This CDR3 has 16 residues. Germline V gene lookup returns CDR1 KGHSY and CDR2 FQNENV. The CDR3 spells CVSSHVGGGKSYEQYF. The CDR3, as DNA: TGTGTCAGCAGTCACGTAGGAGGGGGGAAGAGCTACGAGCAGTACTTC. Full variable domain (missing parts from reference TRBV16 and TRBJ2-7): GEEVAQTPKHLVRGEGQKAKLYCAPIKGHSYVFWYQQVLKNEFKFLISFQNENVFDETGMPKERFSAKCLPNSPCSLEIQATKLEDSAVYFCVSSHVGGGKSYEQYFGPGTRLTVT.

This clonotype was counted many times. The chain uses TRBV28 and TRBJ2-3, with 9 nucleotides matching TRBD2. The junction had 14 bases not matched to a gene; V was cut back by 3 bases and J by 1 base. This CDR3 contains 19 residues. CDR1 MDHEN and CDR2 SYDVKM come from the germline V gene. CDR3 DNA: TGTGCCAGCAGTTTGAACCCCGCGGGAGGGTCTCTAGGCACAGATACGCAGTATTTT. Encoded protein: CASSLNPAGGSLGTDTQYF. Full variable domain (outside the CDR3, taken from reference TRBV28 and TRBJ2-3): DVKVTQSSRYLVKRTGEKVFLECVQDMDHENMFWYRQDPGLGLRLIYFSYDVKMKEKGDIPEGYSVSREKKERFSLILESASTNQTSMYLCASSLNPAGGSLGTDTQYFGPGTRLTVL.

Note on this clonotype: A much bigger clone sits one base away, suggesting this may be a read error. This is likely a read error, given that the CDR3 carries no conserved phenylalanine or tryptophan at its end. The J gene is TRBJ2-7, the V gene TRBV28, with a weak D call TRBD1 (5 bases). The CDR3 is 15 residues long. V lost 3 bases, J lost 1 base, and 13 bases lay in between. Per germline, CDR1 MDHEN and CDR2 SYDVKM. The CDR3 sequence: CASSLQGTPSYEQYL. CDR3 DNA: TGTGCCAGCAGTTTGCAGGGTACCCCTTCCTACGAGCAGTACCTC.

Ten or more counts support this clonotype. The genes are TRBV2 and TRBJ2-1; D ambiguous. This CDR3 contains 14 residues. Germline V CDR1 and CDR2: SNHLY, FYNNEI. V lost 6 bases to trimming and J lost 6 bases, with 15 bases between them. In DNA, the CDR3 is TGTGCCAGCAGGTCCGGTTATATTCTCAATGAGCAGTTCTTC. Protein sequence: CASRSGYILNEQFF.

The gene calls are TRBV10-3 and TRBJ2-2; D is possibly TRBD1 (5 bases). Trimming removed 3 bases from V and 5 bases from J, with 13 bases in between. This CDR3 comprises 15 residues. The germline gives CDR1 ENHRY, CDR2 SYGVKD. The CDR3 is CAISDNRQITGELFF. In nucleotides, the CDR3 is TGTGCCATCAGTGACAATCGACAGATAACCGGGGAGCTGTTTTTT.

The chain has TRBV6-9 and TRBJ2-3; D is possibly TRBD1 or TRBD2 (6 bases each). This CDR3 is built from 17 residues. V was shortened by 3 bases and J by 2 bases, with 18 bases between the two germline ends. In germline, CDR1 is MNHGY, CDR2 SVAAGI. The CDR3 DNA follows: TGTGCCAGCAGTTACTCTAAATTGGGGGGCCCCACAGATACGCAGTATTTT. Amino acid sequence: CASSYSKLGGPTDTQYF.

This clonotype has at least ten counts. This chain links TRBV20-1 with TRBJ1-2, with 7 nucleotides matching TRBD1. CDR1 DFQATT and CDR2 SNEGSKA come from the germline V gene (reference sequence). The CDR3 loop spans 15 amino acids. After removal of 6 bases from V and 7 bases from J, the junction contained 17 bases not matched to a gene. CDR3 protein: CSARGTATETGGYTF. CDR3 coding DNA: TGCAGTGCCAGGGGGACGGCCACCGAAACTGGTGGCTACACCTTC.

The sample holds many counts of this clonotype. The rearrangement uses TRBV6-2 or TRBV6-3 and TRBJ2-1; D is possibly TRBD2 (5 bases). Trimming shortened V by 7 bases and J by 7 bases, and 14 bases separated the two germline ends. The germline V gene has CDR1 MNHEY and CDR2 SVGEGT. This CDR3 contains 13 residues. As DNA, the CDR3 is TGTGCCAGCACCAAAGCTAGCAGGAATGAGCAGTTCTTC. Amino acids: CASTKASRNEQFF.

This clonotype has only a few counts. V is TRBV20-1 and J is TRBJ1-1, with D perhaps TRBD1 (6 bases). Trimming cost V 3 bases and J 8 bases, with 19 bases left between them. Germline V gene lookup returns CDR1 DFQATT and CDR2 SNEGSKA (reference sequence). The CDR3 runs 14 residues. CDR3 amino acids: CSARFGTHFNEAFF. The CDR3 DNA follows: TGCAGTGCTAGGTTCGGGACACACTTTAACGAAGCTTTCTTT.

The chain carries TRBV2 and TRBJ1-2; D uncertain. The CDR3 length is 15 residues. V was clipped by 3 bases and J by 7 bases, with 18 bases between them. Germline V gene sequence: CDR1 SNHLY, CDR2 FYNNEI. The CDR3 protein is CASSDLGILPSGYTF. In DNA, the CDR3 is TGTGCCAGCAGTGACCTGGGTATCCTCCCCAGTGGCTACACCTTC.

This clonotype occurred many times. The chain joins TRBV11-2 to TRBJ1-1; D is undetermined. Deletions cut 4 bases from V and 0 bases from J, with 15 bases between. Germline V gene lookup returns CDR1 SGHAT and CDR2 FQNNGV. The CDR3 runs to 16 residues. Here the CDR3 DNA reads TGTGCCAGCAGCTCGTCCCCCGATATCTTGAACACTGAAGCTTTCTTT. This encodes CASSSSPDILNTEAFF.

This clonotype occurred many times. This chain uses TRBV7-2 with TRBJ2-3, with 9 bases matching TRBD2. Unmatched junction bases numbered 9, after V lost 2 bases and J lost 3 bases. Germline V lookup: CDR1 SGHTA, CDR2 FQGNSA. The CDR3 spans 17 residues. CDR3 loop: CASSLTAGGRGTDTQYF. In DNA form, the CDR3 reads TGTGCCAGCAGCTTAACCGCGGGAGGGCGAGGGACAGATACGCAGTATTTT.

This clonotype was seen ten or more times. This CDR3 reads CASTQGYRNTIYF. CDR3 coding DNA: TGTGCCAGCACCCAGGGCTATCGAAACACCATATATTTT. The chain combines TRBV6-1 with TRBJ1-3; possible D gene TRBD1, 5 bases. Germline loops: CDR1 MNHNS, CDR2 SASEGT. The germline V and J ends were trimmed by 7 bases and 5 bases, with 12 bases remaining between them. This CDR3 comprises 13 residues.

This clonotype has ten or more counts. The CDR3, as DNA: TGCGCCAGCAGCGGGAGAGGGGGGTGGACTGAAGCTTTCTTT. It specifies CASSGRGGWTEAFF. V usage is TRBV5-1 and J usage is TRBJ1-1; the D gene is possibly TRBD1 (6 bases). Germline assignment: CDR1 SGHRS and CDR2 YFSETQ. V dropped 4 bases and J dropped 5 bases, with 15 bases sitting between them. This CDR3 has 14 amino acids.

This clonotype was observed a single time. A read error may explain this, as a much larger clone is one base away. The chain employs TRBV27 and TRBJ1-1; TRBD1 is a possible D gene (5 bases). V was shortened by 4 bases and J by 3 bases, with 15 bases between the two germline ends. The CDR3 has 15 amino acids. Germline V gene sequence: CDR1 MNHEY, CDR2 SMNVEV (reference sequence). CDR3 DNA sequence: TGTGCCAGCAGTTATACAGGCAACAGCGACACTGAAGCTTTCTTT. It encodes CASSYTGNSDTEAFF.

V gene TRBV6-2 or TRBV6-3 combines with J gene TRBJ1-6; a weak D match, TRBD1 (5 bases). V lost 6 bases, J lost 11 bases, and 8 bases lay in between. The CDR3 is 11 residues long. Germline V gives CDR1 MNHEY, CDR2 SVGEGT. The DNA for the CDR3 is TGTGCCAGCAGCGGGGGACCACCCCTCCACTTT. It encodes CASSGGPPLHF.

The genes are TRBV5-4 and TRBJ2-2; D may correspond to TRBD1 or TRBD2 (6 bases each). Trimming pared 3 bases from V and 1 base from J, leaving 13 bases between. Germline loops: CDR1 SGHNT, CDR2 YYREEE (reference sequence). The CDR3 has 16 amino acids. The CDR3 DNA follows: TGTGCCAGCAGCTCACGGGGGCGTGTGAACACCGGGGAGCTGTTTTTT. Protein: CASSSRGRVNTGELFF.